This T cell receptor (beta chain) was found in a study of a mutant IDH1 vaccine in newly diagnosed glioma. Across the study: Sex among treated patients split roughly 60% male, roughly 40% female; mean age was roughly 40 years. Before enrollment, patients got radiotherapy alone, temozolomide alone, or mostly the combination. Whole-study results and caveats: Of the patients, 80% to 95% had vaccine-induced immune responses.

Libraries were prepared by immunoSEQ multiplex PCR; TCRdb keeps only in-frame clonotypes and omits some of them. The data hold roughly 41,000 clones, with about 73% observed a single time. Time point indicated: baseline, week 1 (first vaccination visit). Sample treatment: pre-vaccination baseline after standard-of-care therapy. The donor cohort comprised cases of new WHO grade 3 or 4 IDH1-mutant, ATRX-lost astrocytoma. On this clone itself: The target antigen is unknown.

Trimming removed 2 bases from V and 5 bases from J, with 10 bases in between. Germline V gene sequence: CDR1 KGHSH, CDR2 LQKENI. This CDR3 is built from 14 residues. The chain couples TRBV18 to TRBJ1-5; possible D gene TRBD1, 5 bases. The clonotype was recovered from a middle-aged man with glioma. Some clones in this sample may be carry-over from other donors' samples. This sample comprised PBMCs, obtained from a glioma patient treated with radiotherapy, temozolomide or both. The CDR3 bases are TGTGCCAGCTCACCAACAGGATCAGATCAGCCCCAGCATTTT. It is translated as CASSPTGSDQPQHF. Using reference TRBV18 and TRBJ1-5 for the parts outside the CDR3, the full variable domain is NAGVMQNPRHLVRRRGQEARLRCSPMKGHSHVYWYRQLPEEGLKFMVYLQKENIIDESGMPKERFSAEFPKEGPSILRIQQVVRGDSAAYFCASSPTGSDQPQHFGDGTRLSIL.